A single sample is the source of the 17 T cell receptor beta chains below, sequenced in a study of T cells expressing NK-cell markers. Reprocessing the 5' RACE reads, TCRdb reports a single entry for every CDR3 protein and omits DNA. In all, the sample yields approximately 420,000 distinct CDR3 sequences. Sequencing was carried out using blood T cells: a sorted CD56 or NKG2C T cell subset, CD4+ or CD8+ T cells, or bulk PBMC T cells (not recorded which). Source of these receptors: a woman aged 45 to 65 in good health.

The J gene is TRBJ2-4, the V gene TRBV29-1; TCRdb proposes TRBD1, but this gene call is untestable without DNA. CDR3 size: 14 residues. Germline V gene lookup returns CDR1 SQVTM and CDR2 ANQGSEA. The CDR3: CSPWTGPTKNIQYF.

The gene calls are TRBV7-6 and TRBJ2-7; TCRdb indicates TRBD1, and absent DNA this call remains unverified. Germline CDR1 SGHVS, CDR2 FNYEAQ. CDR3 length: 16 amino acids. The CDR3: CASSLVPGDGSYEQYF.

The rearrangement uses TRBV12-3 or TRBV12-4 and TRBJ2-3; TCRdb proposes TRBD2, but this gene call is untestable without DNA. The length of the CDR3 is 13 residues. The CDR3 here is CVTNPSAPDTQYF.

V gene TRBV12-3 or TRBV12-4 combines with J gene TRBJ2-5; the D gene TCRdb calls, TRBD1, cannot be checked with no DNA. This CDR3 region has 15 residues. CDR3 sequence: CASSDSGRGLETQYF.

This CDR3 reads CASSPTRGLGTDTQYF. This sequence joins TRBV6-5 and TRBJ2-3; as DNA is missing, the TRBD2 call by TCRdb cannot be tested. Germline CDR1 reads MNHEY; CDR2 reads SVGAGI. The CDR3 spans 16 residues.

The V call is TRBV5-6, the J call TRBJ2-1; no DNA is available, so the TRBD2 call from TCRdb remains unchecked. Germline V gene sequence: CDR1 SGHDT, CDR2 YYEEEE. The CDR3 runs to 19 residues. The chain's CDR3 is CASSTSSSFAVSSYNEQFF.

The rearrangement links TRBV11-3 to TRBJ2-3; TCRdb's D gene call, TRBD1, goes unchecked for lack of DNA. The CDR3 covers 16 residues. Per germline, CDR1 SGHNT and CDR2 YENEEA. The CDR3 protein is CASSPYLRETTDTQYF.

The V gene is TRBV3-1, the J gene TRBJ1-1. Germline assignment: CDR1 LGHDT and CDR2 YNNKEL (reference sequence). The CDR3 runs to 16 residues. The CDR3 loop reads CASSQDSLYSGDQAFF.

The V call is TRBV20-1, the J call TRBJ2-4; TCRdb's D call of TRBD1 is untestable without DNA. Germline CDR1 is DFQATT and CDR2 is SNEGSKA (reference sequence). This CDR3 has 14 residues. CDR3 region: CSATGTGGGNIQYF.

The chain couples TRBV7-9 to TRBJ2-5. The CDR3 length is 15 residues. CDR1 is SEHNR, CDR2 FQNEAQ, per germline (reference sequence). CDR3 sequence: CASSLVPRTQETQYF.

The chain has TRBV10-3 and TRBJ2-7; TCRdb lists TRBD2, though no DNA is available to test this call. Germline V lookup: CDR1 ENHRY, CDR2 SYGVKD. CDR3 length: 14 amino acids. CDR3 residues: CAISHSGRTYEQYF.

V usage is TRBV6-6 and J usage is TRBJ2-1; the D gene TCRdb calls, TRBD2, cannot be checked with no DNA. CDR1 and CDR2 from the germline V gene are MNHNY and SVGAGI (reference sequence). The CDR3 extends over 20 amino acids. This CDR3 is CASRSRQGRVGLAGYNEQFF.

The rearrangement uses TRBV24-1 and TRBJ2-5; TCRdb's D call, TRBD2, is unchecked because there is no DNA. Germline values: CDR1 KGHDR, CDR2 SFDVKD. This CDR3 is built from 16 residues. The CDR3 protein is CATSDSGLPSAETQYF.

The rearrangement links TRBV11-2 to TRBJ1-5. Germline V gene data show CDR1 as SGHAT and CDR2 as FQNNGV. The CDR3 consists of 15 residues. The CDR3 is CASSLETGSNQPQHF.

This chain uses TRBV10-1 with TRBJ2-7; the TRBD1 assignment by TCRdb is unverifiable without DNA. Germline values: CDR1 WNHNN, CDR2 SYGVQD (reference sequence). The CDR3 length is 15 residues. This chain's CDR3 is CASSYNRDGSYEQYF.

The CDR3 loop is CASSFRASAGELFF. The chain recombines TRBV7-3 with TRBJ2-2; TCRdb gives TRBD2 as the D gene, but with no DNA this cannot be confirmed. The CDR3 extends over 14 amino acids. CDR1 SGHTA and CDR2 FQGTGA come from the germline V gene.

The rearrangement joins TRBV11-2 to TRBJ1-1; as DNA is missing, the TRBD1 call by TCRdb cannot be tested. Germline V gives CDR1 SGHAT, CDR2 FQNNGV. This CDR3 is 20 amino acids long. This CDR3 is CASSWKQTLGDRGLNTEAFF.